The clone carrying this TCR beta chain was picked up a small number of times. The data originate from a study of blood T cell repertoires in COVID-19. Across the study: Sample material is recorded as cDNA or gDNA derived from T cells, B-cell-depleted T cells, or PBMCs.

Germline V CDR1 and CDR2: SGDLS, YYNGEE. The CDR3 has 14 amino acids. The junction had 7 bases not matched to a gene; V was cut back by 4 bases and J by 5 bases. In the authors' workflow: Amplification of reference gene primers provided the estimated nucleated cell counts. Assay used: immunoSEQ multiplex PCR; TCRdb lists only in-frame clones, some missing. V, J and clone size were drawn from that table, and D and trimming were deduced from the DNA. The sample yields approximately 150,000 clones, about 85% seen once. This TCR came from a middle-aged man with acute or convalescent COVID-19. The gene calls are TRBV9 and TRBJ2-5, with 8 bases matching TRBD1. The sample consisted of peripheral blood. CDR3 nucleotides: TGTGCCAGCAGCCCAATGACAGGGGACGAGACCCAGTACTTC. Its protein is CASSPMTGDETQYF. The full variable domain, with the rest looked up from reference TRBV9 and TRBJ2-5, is DSGVTQTPKHLITATGQRVTLRCSPRSGDLSVYWYQQSLDQGLQFLIQYYNGEERAKGNILERFSAQQFPDLHSELNLSSLELGDSALYFCASSPMTGDETQYFGPGTRLLVL.